The sequence of this T cell receptor (beta chain) was determined in a study of T-cell reconstitution after alpha-beta-depleted transplantation in children. Study-wide points: Where alpha-beta T cells came from about two months after transplant was reportedly several hundred expanded graft clones. Recipient T cells and thymic progenitors that survived gave rise to the high TCRbeta diversity observed at day 60 in some patients. Hyperexpanded clones declined; after one year, newly produced T cells mostly supplied diversity.

On this clonotype: What it binds is unknown.

The CDR3 has 15 amino acids. Trimming left V 4 bases short and J 1 base short, with 12 bases between. Germline lookup yields CDR1 LGHNA and CDR2 YSLEER. Unique molecular identifiers were used to barcode this TCRbeta library. TCRdb redid the calling of the PCR reads with MiXCR, one entry per CDR3 protein. The data contain about 980,000 distinct CDR3 sequences, about 30% of them singletons. The TCR originated in a boy under two years old who had a stem cell transplant for SCID, so the T cells may come from the graft donor. The specimen was PBMCs, mostly from graft donor cells, collected 360 days after TCRalphabeta/CD19-depleted stem cell transplant. The gene calls are TRBV4-3 and TRBJ2-3; D call uncertain. CDR3 in amino acids: CASSPGVMGTDTQYF. For the CDR3, the DNA is TGCGCCAGCAGCCCCGGCGTGATGGGCACAGATACGCAGTATTTT.